This T cell receptor (beta chain) was documented in a study of cytomegalovirus exposure and HLA in healthy donors. General study results and limits: The tendency of first-cohort TCR clusters to co-occur in the 120 or so validation repertoires was identified by a subsequent analysis. A few chains linked to CMV were shown in vitro to be specific for CMV antigens.

The table came from immunoSEQ multiplex PCR; TCRdb's copy has only in-frame clones and leaves some out. The sample contains 55,000 to 70,000 clones, roughly 94% of which appear only once. Details on this clone: Its antigen is not identified.

Per the germline V gene, CDR1 is MNHEY and CDR2 is SVGAGI. The CDR3 is 13 amino acids. V shed 8 bases and J shed 2 bases, with 13 bases lying between them. The sequencing input was PBMCs. The clonotype originates from a young man in good health and CMV-seronegative. V usage is TRBV6-5 and J usage is TRBJ2-7; D might be TRBD2 (5 bases). The CDR3: CASHVTGTYEQYF. The CDR3 DNA follows: TGTGCCAGCCACGTGACGGGGACCTACGAGCAGTACTTC.